This entry features one TCR beta chain sequence. This clonotype was counted between two and nine times. Its binding antigen is unknown. No per-base quality is available; no much larger clone lies one base away. The junction shows trimming of 7 bases on V and 5 bases on J, plus 20 bases between the germline ends. Taken from cysteine to phenylalanine, the CDR3 has 16 residues. The only DNA kept is the CDR3, 48 bases in frame from the first base. Library preparation used PCR. Sequencing took place on an Illumina HiSeq 2500. TCR libraries were prepared with molecular barcoding, using unique molecular identifiers to normalize TCRbeta repertoire quantification. TCRdb reprocessing: public reads trimmed at Q25 with fastp, clones called with MiXCR, in-frame beta chains kept. Each CDR3 protein gets just one entry, which takes the most common genes and DNA from the rows behind it. For this sample the table gives fewer than 750,000 distinct CDR3 sequences, of which about 21% were detected only once. The ten largest clones represent around 14% of the sample.

This entry belongs to a study of T-cell reconstitution after alpha-beta-depleted transplantation in children (dated by TCRdb to the mid-2010s). Notes on the research overall: Using TCR repertoire profiling, the study followed T-cell immune reconstitution in a quantitative way in children after TCRalphabeta/CD19-depleted allogeneic hematopoietic cell transplantation.

General study outcomes and caveats: Over subsequent months, a decline in hyperexpanded clone frequencies was noted, and after one year, T-cell counts and TCRbeta diversity were mostly ascribed to newly produced T cells. The apparently early recovery of alphabetaT-cell counts about two months after transplant reportedly depended on only several hundred rapidly expanded clones that came from non-depleted graft cells. In some patients, high TCRbeta diversity at day 60 was attributed to recipient T cells and intrathymic progenitors that had survived conditioning.

Reading the label with the study, this specimen's treatment or condition is: allogeneic hematopoietic cell transplantation with graft depleted of TCRalphabeta T cells and CD19 B cells. Transplant recipients were children who received TCRalphabeta/CD19-depleted allogeneic hematopoietic cell grafts. Sequenced material: PBMCs, mostly from graft donor cells, taken 360 days after TCRalphabeta/CD19-depleted stem cell transplant. Here the chain combines TRBV12-3 or TRBV12-4 and TRBJ2-2; confidence is insufficient to name the D gene. The receptor comes from a boy under two years old who had a stem cell transplant for acute myeloid leukemia, so the T cells may come from the graft donor. The nucleotide sequence reads as follows: TGTGCCAGCACCCTTTTGAGTGGTGAAAGGACCGGGGAGCTGTTTTTT. Its amino acids are CASTLLSGERTGELFF.